The 20 T cell receptor beta chains below come from one sample, sequenced in a study of OX40 agonist ivuxolimab in advanced cancers. Assay: immunoSEQ multiplex PCR; the TCRdb copy retains only in-frame clones and omits some. The data show 75,000 to 90,000 clones, roughly 84% seen once. Specimen: CD4+ or CD8+ T cells sorted from blood, collected in a trial of the OX40 agonist ivuxolimab. The source of these receptors is an adult with an advanced solid tumor such as melanoma, head and neck, liver or kidney cancer.

This clone was detected once. Being one base from a much bigger clone, this may be a read error. Other DNA sequences from this sample encode an identical CDR3 as well. DNA for the CDR3: TGTGCCAGCAGTGAACAGGGCGGCTCCTATGAGCAGTACTTC. Translation: CASSEQGGSYEQYF. V and J are TRBV6-1 and TRBJ2-7; D might be TRBD1 (5 bases). Germline CDR1 and CDR2: MNHNS and SASEGT. This CDR3 region has 14 residues.

This sequence joins TRBV7-2 and TRBJ2-7; D is uncertain. The CDR3 has 12 residues. Germline V gene sequence: CDR1 SGHTA, CDR2 FQGNSA. V was pared by 5 bases and J by 2 bases, with 7 bases between. CDR3 amino acids: CASSPETYEQYF. CDR3 DNA: TGTGCCAGCAGCCCGGAAACCTACGAGCAGTACTTC.

This chain connects TRBV30 to TRBJ2-7; D uncertain. Germline CDR1 is GTSNPN and CDR2 is SVGIG (reference sequence). This CDR3 comprises 11 residues. The V end was cut by 2 bases, the J end by 7 bases, with 9 bases between. The CDR3 coding sequence is TGTGCCTGGAGTCCCTTACGAGAGCAGTACTTC. Protein sequence: CAWSPLREQYF.

The CDR3, as DNA: TGTGCCAGCAGCTCCGAAGGGGGAAGGGCCACTCAGCCCCAGCATTTT. This sequence encodes CASSSEGGRATQPQHF. The V and J genes are TRBV7-3 and TRBJ1-5; D is possibly TRBD1 (6 bases). This CDR3 has 16 amino acids. With 4 bases removed from V and 6 bases from J, the gap between germline ends came to 19 bases. Germline V gene data show CDR1 as SGHTA and CDR2 as FQGTGA. Full variable domain (missing parts from reference TRBV7-3 and TRBJ1-5): GAGVSQTPSNKVTEKGKYVELRCDPISGHTALYWYRQSLGQGPEFLIYFQGTGAADDSGLPNDRFFAVRPEGSVSTLKIQRTERGDSAVYLCASSSEGGRATQPQHFGDGTRLSIL.

This clone turned up a few times. The gene calls are TRBV9 and TRBJ1-1; D perhaps matches TRBD1 (6 bases). CDR1 SGDLS and CDR2 YYNGEE come from the germline V gene. Trimming removed 1 base from V and 6 bases from J, with 10 bases in between. This CDR3 has 13 residues. CDR3 nucleotides: TGTGCCAGCAGCGTAATGCCAGGGGCTGAAGCTTTCTTT. Translation gives CASSVMPGAEAFF.

The gene calls are TRBV13 and TRBJ2-7; the D is unclear. The CDR3 sequence is 14 residues long. V was clipped by 4 bases and J by 0 bases, with 10 bases between them. CDR1 and CDR2 (germline): PRHDT, FYEKMQ (reference sequence). CDR3 amino acids: CASSSQAASYEQYF. CDR3 sequence (DNA): TGTGCCAGCAGCTCGCAGGCCGCCTCCTACGAGCAGTACTTC.

This sequence joins TRBV7-9 and TRBJ2-5; TRBD2 matches at 10 bases. Germline trimming cut 1 base from V and 5 bases from J; bases unmatched to any gene: 7. Germline V gene lookup returns CDR1 SEHNR and CDR2 FQNEAQ (reference sequence). This CDR3 has 16 residues. This chain's CDR3 is CASSLGTSGGAETQYF. The CDR3 DNA reads TGTGCCAGCAGCTTAGGGACTAGCGGAGGGGCGGAGACCCAGTACTTC.

This clone was seen once. The chain has TRBV9 and TRBJ1-6, with D tentatively TRBD1 (6 bases). Germline V gene lookup returns CDR1 SGDLS and CDR2 YYNGEE. V was trimmed by 4 bases and J by 10 bases, leaving 15 bases between them. The CDR3 contains 14 residues. As DNA, the CDR3 is TGTGCCAGCAGCCCGAGGGGGGAGAGATCACCCCTCCACTTT. This sequence encodes CASSPRGERSPLHF.

CDR3 residues: CAWREGQGKETQYF. The DNA of the CDR3 is TGTGCCTGGAGGGAGGGACAGGGAAAAGAGACCCAGTACTTC. V and J are TRBV30 and TRBJ2-5; TRBD1 matches 9 bases. The CDR3 spans 14 residues. Germline V gene sequence: CDR1 GTSNPN, CDR2 SVGIG (reference sequence). The ends lost 3 bases at V and 3 bases at J; junction bases unmatched: 5.

This clone was recorded once. One junction end disagrees with the germline gene, perhaps due to a read error. This chain uses TRBV7-2 with TRBJ1-2, with D possibly matching TRBD1 (5 bases). This CDR3 has 14 amino acids. The germline CDR1 and CDR2 sequences are SGHTA and FQGNSA. The CDR3 reads CASSFESGNYGYAF. The CDR3 nucleotides read TGTGCCAGCAGCTTTGAATCAGGGAACTATGGCTACGCCTTC.

J is TRBJ1-3 and V is TRBV2; no clear D. This CDR3 spans 14 amino acids. In germline, CDR1 is SNHLY, CDR2 FYNNEI. Trimming pared 7 bases from V and 0 bases from J, leaving 10 bases between. In DNA, the CDR3 is TGTGCCAGCAAGGTTTCATACTCTGGAAACACCATATATTTT. Amino acids: CASKVSYSGNTIYF.

V is TRBV11-2 and J is TRBJ1-3; D is unclear. CDR3 length equals 17 residues. Germline V gives CDR1 SGHAT, CDR2 FQNNGV. Trimming cost V 6 bases and J 0 bases, with 18 bases left between them. Here the CDR3 DNA reads TGTGCCAGCAGATCCATCCGGACCGCGCCCTCTGGAAACACCATATATTTT. It is translated as CASRSIRTAPSGNTIYF.

The chain couples TRBV7-9 to TRBJ1-2, with 8 bases that match TRBD1. Germline lookup yields CDR1 SEHNR and CDR2 FQNEAQ (reference sequence). The length of the CDR3 is 14 residues. Trimming at V came to 4 bases and at J to 0 bases, leaving 1 base not matched to a gene. CDR3 residues: CASSSGGSNYGYTF. In DNA, the CDR3 is TGTGCCAGCAGCTCAGGGGGCTCTAACTATGGCTACACCTTC.

The chain carries TRBV12-5 and TRBJ2-7; perhaps D is TRBD1 or TRBD2 (5 bases each). Germline CDR1 and CDR2: LGHNT and FRNRAP. V lost 4 bases and J 1 base, leaving 20 bases between the germline ends. The CDR3 length is 17 residues. The CDR3 sequence is CASGSTQDSTGSYEQYF. In nucleotides, the CDR3 is TGTGCTAGTGGTTCCACACAGGACTCTACGGGATCCTACGAGCAGTACTTC.

V and J are TRBV7-3 and TRBJ1-3, with D possibly being TRBD1 (5 bases). Germline lookup yields CDR1 SGHTA and CDR2 FQGTGA. V was trimmed by 2 bases and J by 2 bases, leaving 10 bases between them. The CDR3 covers 15 residues. DNA of the CDR3: TGTGCCAGCAGCTTAGGCGACAGACCTGGAAACACCATATATTTT. Its translation: CASSLGDRPGNTIYF.

This rearrangement joins TRBV4-3 to TRBJ2-3; no clear D gene. Germline V gene lookup returns CDR1 LGHNA and CDR2 YSLEER. The germline V and J ends were trimmed by 3 bases and 5 bases, with 9 bases remaining between them. This CDR3 contains 13 residues. CDR3 in amino acids: CASSQDRRDTQYF. DNA for the CDR3: TGCGCCAGCAGCCAGGACCGTAGAGATACGCAGTATTTT.

This clone showed up just a few times. The chain employs TRBV7-2 and TRBJ2-1; tentatively, D is TRBD2 (6 bases). The CDR3 consists of 18 residues. Germline values: CDR1 SGHTA, CDR2 FQGNSA. Trimming stripped 3 bases from V and 1 base from J, with 19 bases between. CDR3 DNA sequence: TGTGCCAGCAGCTTTCTTAGGGAACCGGGACTGTCCTACAATGAGCAGTTCTTC. Its protein is CASSFLREPGLSYNEQFF.

The chain couples TRBV27 to TRBJ2-1; TRBD2 is a possible D gene (6 bases). The germline gives CDR1 MNHEY, CDR2 SMNVEV (reference sequence). V dropped 2 bases and J dropped 0 bases, with 8 bases sitting between them. The CDR3 consists of 15 residues. CDR3 protein: CASSLAGSSYNEQFF. CDR3 nucleotides: TGTGCCAGCAGTTTAGCGGGGAGCTCCTACAATGAGCAGTTCTTC.

The gene calls are TRBV14 and TRBJ1-1; possibly TRBD1 for D (5 bases). The CDR3 covers 12 residues. Between the trimmed V and J ends, which lost 1 base and 7 bases, there was a span of 7 bases. CDR1 is SGHDN, CDR2 FVKESK, per germline. DNA of the CDR3: TGTGCCAGCAGCCAAGGGGGGATTGAAGCTTTCTTT. Its translation: CASSQGGIEAFF.

The chain couples TRBV5-1 to TRBJ2-5, with unresolved D. The V end lost 0 bases, the J end lost 5 bases, and 14 bases lay between the germline ends. The CDR3 spans 15 residues. CDR1 and CDR2 (germline): SGHRS, YFSETQ. CDR3 amino acids: CASSLAAGGGETQYF. CDR3 in DNA: TGCGCCAGCAGCTTGGCCGCAGGTGGCGGTGAGACCCAGTACTTC.